The entry below describes one T cell receptor beta chain. The data derive from a study of T cell changes during pregnancy in multiple sclerosis. The method was immunoSEQ multiplex PCR; TCRdb's version includes in-frame clones alone and lacks a portion of them. The sample includes fewer than 55,000 clones, roughly 92% seen only once; the top ten take 1.3%. This CDR3 comprises 17 residues. Germline loops: CDR1 MGHRA, CDR2 YSYEKL. V dropped 3 bases and J dropped 5; count of bases not matched to a gene: 6. This TCR derives from a female donor with multiple sclerosis, enrolled in a pregnancy study. This chain links TRBV4-1 with TRBJ2-5; 16 bases map to TRBD2. Sequencing was performed on peripheral blood. DNA for the CDR3: TGCGCCAGCAGCCAGGGACTAGCGGGAGGGAGAAGGGAGACCCAGTACTTC. It codes for CASSQGLAGGRRETQYF.